Listed here are 28 T cell receptor beta chains from one sample, sequenced in a study of post-analysis software for immune sequencing data. These receptors are not linked to any known antigen. The study's findings and limits: In patients, about 5 TRBV segments were more frequent than in controls, with TRBV5-6, TRBV5-1 and TRBV20-1 among them.

Prepared libraries of TCR beta cDNA carried unique molecular identifiers. One entry per CDR3 protein, called by TCRdb with MiXCR from the PCR reads. The data show 740,000 or so distinct CDR3 sequences, approximately 53% seen once. The source material was blood. These receptors came from a girl between 10 and 17 years old with multiple sclerosis.

The J gene is TRBJ2-1, the V gene TRBV6-5; 13 nucleotides line up with TRBD2. CDR3 length: 15 residues. Looked up from germline, CDR1 is MNHEY and CDR2 is SVGAGI. V shed 5 bases and J 8 bases; nucleotides not matched to a gene: 6. The CDR3 region has the DNA TGTGCCAGCAGTCCGCGGACTAGCGGGAGTGATGAGCAGTTCTTC. This codes for CASSPRTSGSDEQFF.

The chain uses TRBV20-1 and TRBJ2-1; 7 bases line up with TRBD2. This CDR3 contains 14 residues. Germline V gene sequence: CDR1 DFQATT, CDR2 SNEGSKA (reference sequence). Germline trimming cut 3 bases from V and 3 bases from J; bases unmatched to any gene: 5. Here the CDR3 DNA reads TGCAGTGCTAGTGGCGGGAGTGACTACAATGAGCAGTTCTTC. It yields the protein CSASGGSDYNEQFF.

With regard to this clonotype: An end of the junction differs from the germline gene, which may be a read error. CDR3 nucleotides: TGTGCCAGCAGCCACTATTTAGCGGGGCCTAGCACAGGTACGCAGTATTTT. The encoded protein is CASSHYLAGPSTGTQYF. The chain joins TRBV7-3 to TRBJ2-3; 8 bases line up with TRBD2. This CDR3 is 17 amino acids long. Germline-derived CDR1 and CDR2 are SGHTA and FQGTGA.

The CDR3 spells CASSRDVLYKQYF. In DNA form, the CDR3 reads TGTGCCAGCAGTCGGGACGTACTTTACAAGCAGTACTTC. This chain links TRBV12-3 or TRBV12-4 with TRBJ2-5; D may be TRBD1 or TRBD2 (5 bases each). The germline V and J ends were trimmed by 5 bases and 11 bases, with 18 bases remaining between them. This CDR3 has 13 amino acids.

The V call is TRBV6-6, the J call TRBJ2-3; 8 bases are a match to TRBD2. The CDR3 has 14 residues. V lost 2 bases to trimming and J lost 5 bases; unmatched junction nucleotides: 3. Per the germline V gene, CDR1 is MNHNY and CDR2 is SVGAGI (reference sequence). The CDR3 nucleotides read TGTGCCAGCAGTTACGGGCGGGAGGTAGATACGCAGTATTTT. It yields the protein CASSYGREVDTQYF.

This chain uses TRBV5-1 with TRBJ2-5; unclear D gene. This CDR3 comprises 14 residues. V shed 2 bases and J shed 5 bases, with 13 bases lying between them. Germline V lookup: CDR1 SGHRS, CDR2 YFSETQ. CDR3 sequence: CASSLGRSVETQYF. Written as DNA, the CDR3 is TGCGCCAGCAGCTTAGGCAGGTCGGTGGAGACCCAGTACTTC.

This clonotype has just a few counts. The V and J genes are TRBV5-1 and TRBJ2-7, with 8 bases aligning to TRBD1. Per germline, CDR1 SGHRS and CDR2 YFSETQ. The V gene end was trimmed by 6 bases and the J gene end by 2 bases; junction bases not matched to a gene: 4. There are 13 residues in the CDR3. CDR3 amino acids: CASTQGAAYEQYF. Written as DNA, the CDR3 is TGCGCCAGCACCCAGGGGGCCGCCTACGAGCAGTACTTC.

With respect to this clonotype: A junction boundary mismatches the germline segment, possibly from a read error. This chain uses TRBV29-1 with TRBJ2-1, with TRBD2 matching over 12 bases. The length of the CDR3 is 13 residues. The germline CDR1 and CDR2 sequences are SQVTM and ANQGSEA. The CDR3 spells CSGSSGRGDELFF. The CDR3 DNA is TGCAGCGGCTCTAGCGGGAGGGGGGATGAGCTGTTCTTC.

This chain links TRBV7-3 with TRBJ2-1; D remains ambiguous. The ends were cut back, 5 bases at V and 9 bases at J, with 17 bases in the middle. The CDR3 is 14 residues long. Germline V gene lookup returns CDR1 SGHTA and CDR2 FQGTGA. For the CDR3, the DNA is TGTGCCAGCAGCCCTGGGCTAGTAGGCTGTGAGCAGTTCTTC. Its translation: CASSPGLVGCEQFF.

The chain couples TRBV27 to TRBJ2-5; D tentatively reads TRBD1 or TRBD2 (5 bases each). The CDR3 runs to 13 residues. The germline V and J ends were trimmed by 5 bases and 11 bases, with 18 bases remaining between them. The germline gives CDR1 MNHEY, CDR2 SMNVEV (reference sequence). This CDR3 reads CASSELQGGEQYF. The CDR3 nucleotides read TGTGCCAGCAGTGAACTGCAGGGTGGGGAGCAGTACTTC.

This chain uses TRBV12-5 with TRBJ2-1; 9 positions agree with TRBD1. Germline V gene sequence: CDR1 LGHNT, CDR2 FRNRAP. The CDR3 covers 16 residues. V lost 1 base, J lost 10 bases, and 11 bases stayed unmatched. The CDR3 nucleotides are TGTGCTAGTGGTTTGGAGACCGGGACAGGGAGGAAAGAGCAGTTCTTC. Translated: CASGLETGTGRKEQFF.

The J gene is TRBJ2-4, the V gene TRBV27; TRBD1 matches at 9 bases. Germline loops: CDR1 MNHEY, CDR2 SMNVEV (reference sequence). The CDR3 is 15 residues long. The V and J ends lost 5 bases and 6 bases, in that order; junction bases with no gene match: 8. The CDR3 DNA reads TGTGCCAGCAGTAACCGACAGGGGGAAATAAACATTCAGTACTTC. Amino acid sequence: CASSNRQGEINIQYF.

This chain connects TRBV6-1 to TRBJ1-5, with D perhaps TRBD1 (5 bases). The CDR3 length is 15 residues. The V gene lost 0 bases and the J gene lost 7 bases, with 13 bases spanning the gap. Germline CDR1 and CDR2: MNHNS and SASEGT. The CDR3 bases are TGTGCCAGCAGTGAAGCGCGGAGAGGGGTACAGCCCCAGCATTTT. Residues: CASSEARRGVQPQHF.

The chain uses TRBV2 and TRBJ1-6; D might be TRBD1 (5 bases). The CDR3 sequence is 12 residues long. The V and J ends lost 8 bases and 15 bases respectively, with 17 bases between them. From germline, CDR1 is SNHLY and CDR2 FYNNEI. CDR3 sequence (DNA): TGTGCCAGCCGACGGGACGGCCAAATCCTCCACTTT. Translation: CASRRDGQILHF.

This clonotype occurred a few times. The V gene is TRBV29-1, the J gene TRBJ2-7; TRBD2 aligns across 12 bases. CDR1 and CDR2 from the germline V gene are SQVTM and ANQGSEA. V shed 5 bases and J 3 bases; nucleotides not matched to a gene: 5. This CDR3 has 14 amino acids. The CDR3 bases are TGCAGCGTTTACAAACTAGCGGGAGGCTACGAGCAGTACTTC. Protein sequence: CSVYKLAGGYEQYF.

The sample holds a few counts of this clonotype. The rearrangement links TRBV6-5 to TRBJ2-7; TRBD1 matches 7 bases. The germline V gene encodes CDR1 MNHEY and CDR2 SVGAGI. V lost 5 bases, J lost 4 bases, and 8 bases stayed unmatched. CDR3 length equals 14 residues. The CDR3 sequence is CASSERQGAYEQYF. CDR3 nucleotide sequence: TGTGCCAGCAGTGAGCGACAGGGAGCTTACGAGCAGTACTTC.

This clonotype came up once. CDR3 DNA sequence: TGTGCCAGCAGTGAACTGCGAGGAGCTTTCTTT. It codes for CASSELRGAFF. J is TRBJ1-1 and V is TRBV6-1, with D unresolved. The CDR3 is 11 residues long. Trimming removed 2 bases at V and 10 bases at J, with 8 bases between. Germline V gene sequence: CDR1 MNHNS, CDR2 SASEGT.

The table lists this clonotype with a count of one. The conserved phenylalanine or tryptophan is not found at the CDR3 terminus, so this likely reflects a read error. The rearrangement links TRBV28 to TRBJ1-2; the match to TRBD1 covers 9 bases. This CDR3 spans 14 amino acids. Trimming took 3 bases from V and 5 from J; bases not matched to a gene: 4. From germline, CDR1 is MDHEN and CDR2 SYDVKM. CDR3 coding DNA: TGTGCCAGCAGTTTCGCCGACAGGGGGTATGGCTACACCTGC. It codes for CASSFADRGYGYTC.

This rearrangement joins TRBV5-1 to TRBJ2-7; D is possibly TRBD2 (6 bases). The J call may not be correct, given that the DNA end is closer to TRBJ2-5. Germline assignment: CDR1 SGHRS and CDR2 YFSETQ. The CDR3 has 14 residues. Here the CDR3 reads CASSLGSGVETQYF. In DNA, the CDR3 is TGCGCCAGCAGCTTGGGTTCGGGGGTCGAGACCCAGTACTTC.

This sequence joins TRBV5-6 and TRBJ2-4; D may be TRBD1 (6 bases). This CDR3 is built from 15 residues. V lost 0 bases to trimming and J lost 6 bases, with 13 bases between them. Looked up from germline, CDR1 is SGHDT and CDR2 is YYEEEE. In DNA form, the CDR3 reads TGTGCCAGCAGCTTGGTGGGGATAGGGGGAAACATTCAGTACTTC. Its protein is CASSLVGIGGNIQYF.

The CDR3 bases are TGTGCCAGTAGTATAGATCTAGGGACACAGAACACTGAAGCTTTCTTT. Translated: CASSIDLGTQNTEAFF. The chain uses TRBV19 and TRBJ1-1; D perhaps matches TRBD1 (6 bases). Germline lookup yields CDR1 LNHDA and CDR2 SQIVND (reference sequence). This CDR3 comprises 16 residues. V lost 0 bases to trimming and J lost 1 base, with 12 bases between them.

This rearrangement joins TRBV7-8 to TRBJ2-1; the D gene is possibly TRBD1 (7 bases). The length of the CDR3 is 15 residues. Germline-derived CDR1 and CDR2 are SGHVS and FQNEAQ. V was trimmed by 6 bases and J by 5 bases, leaving 17 bases between them. CDR3 residues: CASSYRQGGNNEQFF. Written as DNA, the CDR3 is TGTGCCAGCAGTTATCGACAGGGAGGAAACAATGAGCAGTTCTTC.

The V gene is TRBV3-1, the J gene TRBJ2-5; TRBD2 is a possible D gene (5 bases). Trimming stripped 0 bases from V and 11 bases from J, with 28 bases between. This CDR3 comprises 18 residues. Looked up from germline, CDR1 is LGHDT and CDR2 is YNNKEL (reference sequence). DNA for the CDR3: TGTGCCAGCAGCCAAGAAACTGAAAAGCGCGACCACATCGGGGAGCAGTACTTC. Translation gives CASSQETEKRDHIGEQYF.

This chain connects TRBV6-6 to TRBJ2-5; D is undetermined. Per germline, CDR1 MNHNY and CDR2 SVGAGI (reference sequence). Trimming shortened V by 2 bases and J by 13 bases, and 20 bases separated the two germline ends. The length of the CDR3 is 14 residues. CDR3 in DNA: TGTGCCAGCAGTTACGAGGTCGAGCCGGAACGGCGGTACTTC. It yields the protein CASSYEVEPERRYF.

This clonotype was counted a few times. V is TRBV6-5 and J is TRBJ2-7; 8 bases align to TRBD1. Per germline, CDR1 MNHEY and CDR2 SVGAGI. V lost 6 bases, J lost 3 bases, and 4 bases stayed unmatched. This CDR3 is 13 amino acids long. The chain's CDR3 is CASRTGQGYEQYF. CDR3 sequence (DNA): TGTGCCAGCAGGACCGGACAGGGCTACGAGCAGTACTTC.

This chain joins TRBV20-1 and TRBJ2-5; TRBD1 might be the D (6 bases). The CDR3 contains 14 residues. Trimming took off 6 bases at V and 2 bases at J, with 16 bases between the two ends. Germline CDR1 is DFQATT and CDR2 is SNEGSKA (reference sequence). CDR3 sequence (DNA): TGCAGTGCCGGAGGCGCCAGGGGACAAGAGACCCAGTACTTC. Translating gives CSAGGARGQETQYF.

This chain links TRBV7-3 with TRBJ2-1; 7 positions match TRBD1. V shed 5 bases and J 4 bases; nucleotides not matched to a gene: 8. This CDR3 comprises 15 residues. Per the germline V gene, CDR1 is SGHTA and CDR2 is FQGTGA. In nucleotides, the CDR3 is TGTGCCAGCAGCCCTTGGGACAGATCATACAATGAGCAGTTCTTC. It specifies CASSPWDRSYNEQFF.

This chain's CDR3 is CASSYGQKGQPQHF. The DNA of the CDR3 is TGTGCCAGCAGTTACGGACAGAAGGGACAGCCCCAGCATTTT. The chain has TRBV12-3 or TRBV12-4 and TRBJ1-5, with D maybe TRBD1 (6 bases). CDR3 length equals 14 residues. V lost 4 bases and J 7 bases, leaving 14 bases between the germline ends.